This T cell receptor beta chain was sequenced during a study of post-analysis software for immune sequencing data. As for the study in general: The disease courses covered relapsing-remitting, secondary progressive and progressive-relapsing multiple sclerosis.

Of note for this clonotype: What it recognizes is unknown.

This CDR3 has 12 residues. Germline lookup yields CDR1 MNHEY and CDR2 SVGAGI. V shed 2 bases, J shed 8 bases, and the junction held 1 base outside the gene matches. Carried by the TCR beta cDNA libraries were unique molecular identifiers. Once 1 to 10 million T cells were used, 400,000 to 550,000 cDNA molecules resulted. A single record per CDR3 protein comes from TCRdb applying MiXCR to the PCR reads. The sample records 380,000 or so distinct CDR3 sequences, roughly 35% being singletons. Points from the study as a whole: Relative to controls, patients with multiple sclerosis showed significantly lower normalized Chao1 diversity. By F measure, strong co-clustering occurred among samples prepared in the same batch. A handful of TRBV segments occurring more often in patients than controls included TRBV5-6, TRBV5-1 and TRBV20-1.

Source material: blood. The clonotype was recovered from a girl aged 5-17 years with multiple sclerosis. The chain is built from TRBV6-5 and TRBJ1-2, with 8 bases matching TRBD1. CDR3 amino acids: CASSYRQGGYTF. CDR3 sequence (DNA): TGTGCCAGCAGTTACCGACAGGGGGGCTACACCTTC.